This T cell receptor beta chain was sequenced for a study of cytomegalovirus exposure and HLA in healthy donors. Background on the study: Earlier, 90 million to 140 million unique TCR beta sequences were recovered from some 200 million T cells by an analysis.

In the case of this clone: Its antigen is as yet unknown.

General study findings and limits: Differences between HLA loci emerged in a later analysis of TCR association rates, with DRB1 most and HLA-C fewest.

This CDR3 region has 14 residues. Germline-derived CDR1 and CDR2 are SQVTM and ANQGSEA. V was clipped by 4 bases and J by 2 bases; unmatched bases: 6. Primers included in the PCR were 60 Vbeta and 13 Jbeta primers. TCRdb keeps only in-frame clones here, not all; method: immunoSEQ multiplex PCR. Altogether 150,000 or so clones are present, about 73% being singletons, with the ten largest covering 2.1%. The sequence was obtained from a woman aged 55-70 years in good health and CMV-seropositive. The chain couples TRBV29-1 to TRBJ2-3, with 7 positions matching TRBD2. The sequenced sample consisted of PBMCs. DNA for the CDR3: TGCAGCGTTGCCCCAGCGGGGAACACAGATACGCAGTATTTT. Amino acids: CSVAPAGNTDTQYF.